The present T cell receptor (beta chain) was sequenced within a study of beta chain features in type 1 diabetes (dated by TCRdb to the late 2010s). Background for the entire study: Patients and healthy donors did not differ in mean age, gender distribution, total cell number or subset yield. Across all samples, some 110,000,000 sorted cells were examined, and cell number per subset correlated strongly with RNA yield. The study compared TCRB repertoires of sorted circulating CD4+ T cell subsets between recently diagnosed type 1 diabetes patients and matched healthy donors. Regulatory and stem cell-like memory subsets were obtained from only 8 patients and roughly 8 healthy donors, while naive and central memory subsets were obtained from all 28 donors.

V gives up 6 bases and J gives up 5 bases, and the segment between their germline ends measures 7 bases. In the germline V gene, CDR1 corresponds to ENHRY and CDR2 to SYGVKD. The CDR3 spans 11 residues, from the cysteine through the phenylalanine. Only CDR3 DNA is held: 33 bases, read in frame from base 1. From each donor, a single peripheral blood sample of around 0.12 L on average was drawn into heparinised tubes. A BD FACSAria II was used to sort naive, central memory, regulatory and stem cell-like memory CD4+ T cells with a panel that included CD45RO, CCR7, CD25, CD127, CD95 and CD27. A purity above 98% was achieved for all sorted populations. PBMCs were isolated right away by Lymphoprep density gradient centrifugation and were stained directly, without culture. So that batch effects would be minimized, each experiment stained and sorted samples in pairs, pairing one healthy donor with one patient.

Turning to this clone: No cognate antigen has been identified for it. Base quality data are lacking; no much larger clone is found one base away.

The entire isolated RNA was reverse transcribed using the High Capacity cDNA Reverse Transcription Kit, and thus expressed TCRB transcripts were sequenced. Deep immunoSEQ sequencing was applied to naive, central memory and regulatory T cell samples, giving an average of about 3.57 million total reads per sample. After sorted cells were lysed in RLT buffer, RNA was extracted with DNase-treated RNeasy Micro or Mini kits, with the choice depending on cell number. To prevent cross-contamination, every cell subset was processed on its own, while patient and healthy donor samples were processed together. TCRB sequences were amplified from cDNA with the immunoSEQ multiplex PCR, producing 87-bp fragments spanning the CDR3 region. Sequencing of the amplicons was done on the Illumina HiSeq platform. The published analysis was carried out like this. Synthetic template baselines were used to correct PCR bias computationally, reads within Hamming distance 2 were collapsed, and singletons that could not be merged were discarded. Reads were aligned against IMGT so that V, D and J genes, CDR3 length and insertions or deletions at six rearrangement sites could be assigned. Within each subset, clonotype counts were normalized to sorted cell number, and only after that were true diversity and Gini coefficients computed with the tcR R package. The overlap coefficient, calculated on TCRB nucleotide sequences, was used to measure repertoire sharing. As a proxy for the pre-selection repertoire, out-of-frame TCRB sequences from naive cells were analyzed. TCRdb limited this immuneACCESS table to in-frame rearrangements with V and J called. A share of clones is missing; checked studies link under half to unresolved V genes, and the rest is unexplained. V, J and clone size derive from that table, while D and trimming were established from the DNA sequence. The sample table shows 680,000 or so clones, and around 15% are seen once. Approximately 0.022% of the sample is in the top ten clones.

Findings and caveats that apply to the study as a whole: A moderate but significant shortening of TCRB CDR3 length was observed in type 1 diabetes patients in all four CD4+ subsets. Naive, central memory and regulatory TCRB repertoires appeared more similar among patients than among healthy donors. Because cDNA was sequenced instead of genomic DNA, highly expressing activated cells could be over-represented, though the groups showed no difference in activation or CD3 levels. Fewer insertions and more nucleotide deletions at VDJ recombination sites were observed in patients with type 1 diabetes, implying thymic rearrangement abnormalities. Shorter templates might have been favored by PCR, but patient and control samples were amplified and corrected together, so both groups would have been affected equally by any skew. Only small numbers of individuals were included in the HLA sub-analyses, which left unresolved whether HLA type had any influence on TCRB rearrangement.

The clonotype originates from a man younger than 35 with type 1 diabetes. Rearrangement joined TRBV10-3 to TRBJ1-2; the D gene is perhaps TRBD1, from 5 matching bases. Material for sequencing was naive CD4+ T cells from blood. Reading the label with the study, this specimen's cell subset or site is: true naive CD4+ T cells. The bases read TGTGCCATCAGCTCAGGGTATGGCTACACCTTC. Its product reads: CAISSGYGYTF.